This TCR beta chain stems from a study of cytotoxic CD8 clonotypes in ibrutinib-treated CLL. V shed 4 bases, J shed 7 bases, and the junction held 4 bases outside the gene matches. CDR3 size: 12 residues. Germline CDR1 reads SGHNT; CDR2 reads YYREEE (reference sequence). Sequencing used immunoSEQ multiplex PCR; TCRdb keeps in-frame clones, though not all of them. The table records some 130,000 clones, 70% to 90% of them present only once. The chain couples TRBV5-4 to TRBJ1-1; 7 bases line up with TRBD1. The sequence was collected from a human donor with chronic lymphocytic leukemia. Material: PBMCs, obtained after 24 months of ibrutinib treatment. This CDR3 reads CASSRDRDEAFF. The CDR3 DNA is TGTGCCAGCAGCAGAGACAGGGATGAAGCTTTCTTT.